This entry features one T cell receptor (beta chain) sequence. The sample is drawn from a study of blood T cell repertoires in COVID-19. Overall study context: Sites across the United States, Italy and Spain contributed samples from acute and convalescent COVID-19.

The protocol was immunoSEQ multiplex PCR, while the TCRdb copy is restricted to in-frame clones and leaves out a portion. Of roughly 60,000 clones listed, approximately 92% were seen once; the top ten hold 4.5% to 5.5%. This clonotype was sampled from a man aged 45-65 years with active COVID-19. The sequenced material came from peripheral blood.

The CDR3 protein is CASSSGEGVQETQYF. The DNA for the CDR3 is TGTGCCAGCAGCTCAGGGGAGGGGGTCCAAGAGACCCAGTACTTC. The rearrangement joins TRBV7-9 to TRBJ2-5, with D perhaps TRBD2 (7 bases). V was trimmed by 4 bases and J by 1 base, leaving 13 bases between them. The CDR3 is 15 residues long. CDR1 is SEHNR and CDR2 is FQNEAQ in the germline V gene (reference sequence).